This T cell receptor (beta chain) was recorded in a study of identical twins. This clonotype was found many times. The antigen is not known. TCRdb independently ran MiXCR on the 5' RACE reads; one entry per CDR3 protein. The sample has under 450,000 distinct CDR3 sequences, about 18% seen once. The CDR3 loop spans 16 amino acids. Trimming cost V 1 base and J 0 bases; bases outside gene matches: 2. Germline V gene lookup returns CDR1 SGHTA and CDR2 FQGNSA. Regarding the study as a whole: The study drew conclusions from cross-sectional statistical analysis, not from following the same donors. Out-of-frame alpha sequences that twins shared showed excess low generation probability. Possibly, invariant MAIT and iNKT cells partly confounded zero-insertion analyses.

The sequenced material came from naive T cells sorted from blood. This clonotype was sampled from a man aged 50-59 years in good health. The chain employs TRBV7-2 and TRBJ2-7, with 11 bases identical to TRBD2. The CDR3 DNA sequence: TGTGCCAGCAGCTTAGTTAGCGGGGGGGGCTCCTACGAGCAGTACTTC. Translating it yields CASSLVSGGGSYEQYF.